Shown below are 12 T cell receptor beta chains from a single sample sequenced in a study of CD8+CD57+ T cells in acquired aplastic anemia. Patients chosen for sequencing had shown CD8+CD57+ cell expansion by flow cytometry. The template used for profiling TCR beta VDJ and CDR3 was genomic DNA. From the reads, TCRdb called clonotypes with MiXCR, one entry per CDR3 protein. The sample contains hundreds of thousands of distinct CDR3 sequences, approximately 33% of which appear only once. Specimen: sorted CD4+, CD8+, or CD8+CD57+ T cells (not recorded which) from PBMCs. These receptors came from a human donor with aplastic anemia.

This chain joins TRBV20-1 and TRBJ1-6; TRBD1 matches at 9 bases. From germline, CDR1 is DFQATT and CDR2 SNEGSKA (reference sequence). This CDR3 contains 13 residues. J was trimmed by 10 bases and V by 4 bases; bases with no gene match: 5. The DNA for the CDR3 is TGCAGTGCTACCTACAGGGGGCACTCACCCCTCCACTTT. Protein product: CSATYRGHSPLHF.

The sample holds many counts of this clonotype. The chain combines TRBV7-3 with TRBJ1-6; D remains unclear. The CDR3 has 13 amino acids. Trimming removed 5 bases at V and 7 bases at J, with 9 bases between. The germline V gene encodes CDR1 SGHTA and CDR2 FQGTGA. The CDR3 region is CASSLHKNSPLHF. The CDR3, as DNA: TGTGCCAGCAGCCTCCACAAAAATTCACCCCTCCACTTT.

Many counts were recorded for this clonotype. The chain uses TRBV15 and TRBJ2-5; 8 nucleotides match TRBD1. V lost 0 bases and J lost 2; bases outside the gene matches: 5. The germline gives CDR1 LNHNV, CDR2 YYDKDF (reference sequence). The CDR3 is 16 residues long. CDR3 sequence reads: CATSRDTRGRQETQYF. CDR3 bases: TGTGCCACCAGCAGAGACACCAGGGGGCGGCAAGAGACCCAGTACTTC.

Ten or more counts support this clonotype. CDR3 DNA: TGTGCCAGCAGTCCGGGTCCTTCACCCTCCTACGAGCAGTACTTC. The encoded protein is CASSPGPSPSYEQYF. V and J are TRBV6-1 and TRBJ2-7; D ambiguous. The germline V gene has CDR1 MNHNS and CDR2 SASEGT. CDR3 length: 15 residues. The germline V and J ends were trimmed by 5 bases and 0 bases, with 14 bases remaining between them.

As regards this clonotype: This may stem from a read error, because a much larger clone lies one nucleotide away. This rearrangement joins TRBV2 to TRBJ2-7; possible D gene TRBD1, 5 bases. The germline CDR1 and CDR2 sequences are SNHLY and FYNNEI. V was cut by 7 bases and J by 6 bases, with 22 bases left in between. There are 15 residues in the CDR3. The CDR3 nucleotides are TGTGCCAGCATGGCAGGGCAAGTCCATCCTTCCGAGCAGTACTTC. Amino acids: CASMAGQVHPSEQYF.

This clonotype was detected only a few times. V is TRBV11-2 and J is TRBJ2-7, with 7 bases matching TRBD2. This CDR3 has 16 amino acids. V shed 6 bases and J 0 bases; nucleotides not matched to a gene: 11. Germline V gene lookup returns CDR1 SGHAT and CDR2 FQNNGV. CDR3 loop: CASSLNLASGSYEQYF. DNA of the CDR3: TGTGCCAGCAGTTTAAATCTAGCTAGCGGCTCCTACGAGCAGTACTTC. The variable domain in full, completed from reference TRBV11-2 and TRBJ2-7, reads EAGVAQSPRYKIIEKRQSVAFWCNPISGHATLYWYQQILGQGPKLLIQFQNNGVVDDSQLPKDRFSAERLKGVDSTLKIQPAKLEDSAVYLCASSLNLASGSYEQYFGPGTRLTVT.

The chain links TRBV10-3 to TRBJ1-1, with 12 nucleotides matching TRBD1. With 6 bases clipped from V and 7 bases from J, the junction kept 12 bases outside the gene matches. CDR3 length: 16 amino acids. CDR1 and CDR2 from the germline V gene are ENHRY and SYGVKD. Here the CDR3 DNA reads TGTGCCATCAGCGTGGGACAGGGGGCCGGTACTAATGAAGCTTTCTTT. Protein sequence: CAISVGQGAGTNEAFF.

This clonotype was seen only once. The V call is TRBV5-1, the J call TRBJ1-4, with unresolved D. CDR3 size: 15 residues. Germline-derived CDR1 and CDR2 are SGHRS and YFSETQ. With 4 bases removed from V and 2 bases from J, the gap between germline ends came to 12 bases. As DNA, the CDR3 is TGCGCCAGCAGCCCCGGTAGCAGGACTAATGAAAAACTGTTTTTT. As protein: CASSPGSRTNEKLFF.

This clonotype was found many times. The V gene is TRBV5-1, the J gene TRBJ1-6; possible D gene TRBD1, 6 bases. V gave up 0 bases and J gave up 6 bases, with 13 bases separating them. The CDR3 loop spans 16 amino acids. CDR1 and CDR2 (germline): SGHRS, YFSETQ. The CDR3 sequence is CASSLAGQGSNSPLHF. The CDR3 DNA reads TGCGCCAGCAGCTTGGCCGGTCAGGGGAGTAATTCACCCCTCCACTTT.

This clonotype has a count of ten or more. The chain recombines TRBV20-1 with TRBJ1-6, with unresolved D. Trimming stripped 2 bases from V and 5 bases from J, with 10 bases between. Germline values: CDR1 DFQATT, CDR2 SNEGSKA (reference sequence). The CDR3 covers 14 residues. CDR3 bases: TGCAGTGCTAGAACGACCGTTGATAATTCACCCCTCCACTTT. Translated, it gives CSARTTVDNSPLHF.

The rearrangement joins TRBV9 to TRBJ1-4; D might be TRBD1 (5 bases). This CDR3 is built from 15 residues. Germline CDR1 reads SGDLS; CDR2 reads YYNGEE. Between the trimmed V and J ends, which lost 2 bases and 7 bases, there was a span of 15 bases. The CDR3 DNA reads as TGTGCCAGCAGCGTGCTGGGGGGGGTCGGTGAAAAACTGTTTTTT. It specifies CASSVLGGVGEKLFF.

This clonotype was counted between two and nine times. The CDR3 region is CASSLTGTNTEAFF. The CDR3 DNA follows: TGCGCCAGCAGCTTAACCGGGACGAACACTGAAGCTTTCTTT. This chain uses TRBV5-1 with TRBJ1-1; weak D call: TRBD1 (5 bases). Trimming removed 2 bases from V and 1 base from J, with 9 bases in between. CDR3 size: 14 residues. Germline V gene sequence: CDR1 SGHRS, CDR2 YFSETQ.